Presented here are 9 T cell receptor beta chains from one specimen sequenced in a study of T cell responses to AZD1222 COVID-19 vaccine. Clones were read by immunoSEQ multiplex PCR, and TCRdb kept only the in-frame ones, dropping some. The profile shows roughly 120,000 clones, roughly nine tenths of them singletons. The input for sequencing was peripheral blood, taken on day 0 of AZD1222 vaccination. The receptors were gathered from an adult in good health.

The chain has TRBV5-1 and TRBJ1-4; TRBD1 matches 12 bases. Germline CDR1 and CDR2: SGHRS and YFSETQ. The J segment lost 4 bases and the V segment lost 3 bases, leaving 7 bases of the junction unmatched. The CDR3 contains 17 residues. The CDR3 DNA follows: TGCGCCAGCAGCTCCGGGGACAGGGGGCCGAATAATGAAAAACTGTTTTTT. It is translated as CASSSGDRGPNNEKLFF.

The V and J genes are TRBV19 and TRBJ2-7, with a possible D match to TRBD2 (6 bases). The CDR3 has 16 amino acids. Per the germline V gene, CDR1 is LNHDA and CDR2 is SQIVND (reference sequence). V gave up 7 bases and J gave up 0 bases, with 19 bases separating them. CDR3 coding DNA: TGTGCCAGTACCCAGACCGGCGGGAAAGGCTCCTACGAGCAGTACTTC. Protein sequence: CASTQTGGKGSYEQYF.

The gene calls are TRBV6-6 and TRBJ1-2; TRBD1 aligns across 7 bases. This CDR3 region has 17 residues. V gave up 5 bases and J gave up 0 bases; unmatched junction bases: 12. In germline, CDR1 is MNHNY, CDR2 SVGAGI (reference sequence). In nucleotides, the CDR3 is TGTGCCAGCAGTCCGACAGGGACCCCCTTAGCTAACTATGGCTACACCTTC. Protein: CASSPTGTPLANYGYTF.

The CDR3 loop reads CASTTWGSGRHNEQFF. CDR3 DNA: TGTGCCAGTACCACGTGGGGTAGCGGGAGGCACAATGAGCAGTTCTTC. The rearrangement joins TRBV19 to TRBJ2-1; the match to TRBD2 covers 10 bases. The CDR3 runs 16 residues. V dropped 7 bases and J dropped 5; count of bases not matched to a gene: 11. Germline loops: CDR1 LNHDA, CDR2 SQIVND (reference sequence).

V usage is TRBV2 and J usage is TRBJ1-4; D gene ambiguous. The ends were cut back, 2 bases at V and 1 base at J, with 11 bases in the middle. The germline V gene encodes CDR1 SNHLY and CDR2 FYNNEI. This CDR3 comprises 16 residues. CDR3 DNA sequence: TGTGCCAGCAGTGAATGGAGGATAGGAACTAATGAAAAACTGTTTTTT. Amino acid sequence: CASSEWRIGTNEKLFF.

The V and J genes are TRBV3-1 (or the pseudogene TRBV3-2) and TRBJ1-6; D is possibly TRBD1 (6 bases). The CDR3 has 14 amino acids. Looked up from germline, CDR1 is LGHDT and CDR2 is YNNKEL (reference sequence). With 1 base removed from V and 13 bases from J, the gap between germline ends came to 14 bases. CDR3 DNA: TGTGCCAGCAGCCAAGGGCCAGGGGAACCCCCCCTCCACTTT. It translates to CASSQGPGEPPLHF.

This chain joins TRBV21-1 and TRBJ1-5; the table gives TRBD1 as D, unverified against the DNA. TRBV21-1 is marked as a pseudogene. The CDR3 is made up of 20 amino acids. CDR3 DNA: TGTGCCAGCAGCGATCGCCCTAGGGACAGGGGAGGAAGGGGCAATCAGCCCCAGCATTTT. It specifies CASSDRPRDRGGRGNQPQHF.

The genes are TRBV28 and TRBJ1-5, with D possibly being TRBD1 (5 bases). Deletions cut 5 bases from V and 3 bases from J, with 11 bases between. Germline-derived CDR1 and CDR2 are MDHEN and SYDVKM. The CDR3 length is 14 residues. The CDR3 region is CASSPLQVNQPQHF. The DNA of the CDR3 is TGTGCCAGCAGTCCCTTACAGGTCAATCAGCCCCAGCATTTT.

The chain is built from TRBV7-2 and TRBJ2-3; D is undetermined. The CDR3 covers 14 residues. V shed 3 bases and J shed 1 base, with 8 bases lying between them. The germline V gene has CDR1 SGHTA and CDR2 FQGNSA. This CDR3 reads CASSFGLRTDTQYF. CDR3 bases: TGTGCCAGCAGCTTCGGCCTGCGCACAGATACGCAGTATTTT.